These T cell receptor beta chains were read from a single sample in a study of cytomegalovirus exposure and HLA in healthy donors. Method: immunoSEQ multiplex PCR; TCRdb's copy keeps in-frame clones and lacks some. The sample yields around 220,000 clones, about 90% seen once. Sequencing was carried out using PBMCs. These receptors came from a woman between 18 and 29 years old in good health and CMV-seronegative. Both conserved end residues are part of each CDR3. A D gene is named only where the DNA matches it firmly. Only some rows state a clone size, as once, few, many or a class for expanded clones.

CDR3 DNA	CDR3 protein	clone size	V gene	J gene	D gene
TGTGCCTGGAGTGGATGGGAGGGTTCATTTGAAAAACTGTTTTTT	CAWSGWEGSFEKLFF	NA	TRBV30	TRBJ1-4	NA
TGTGCCAGCAGTTTAACAGGGGAAAAACTCCAAGAGACCCAGTACTTC	CASSLTGEKLQETQYF	NA	TRBV7-6	TRBJ2-5	TRBD1
TGCAGCGTGACATTTTACACCGGGGAGCTGTTTTTT	CSVTFYTGELFF	NA	TRBV29-1	TRBJ2-2	NA
TGTGCCAGCAGCTTAGGAACAGGTCTAGAGCAGTACTTC	CASSLGTGLEQYF	NA	TRBV13	TRBJ2-7	NA
TGTGCCAGCAGTTCCGACTCACTCTACAATGAGCAGTTCTTC	CASSSDSLYNEQFF	NA	TRBV28	TRBJ2-1	NA
TGTGCCAGCAGTGCGACAGGGCAGCGGGTACAACTTGACTATGGCTACACCTTC	CASSATGQRVQLDYGYTF	NA	TRBV6-1	TRBJ1-2	TRBD1
TGTGCCAGCAGTGACACCCCCGGAGCAGGGGACACCGGGGAGCTGTTTTTT	CASSDTPGAGDTGELFF	NA	TRBV6-1	TRBJ2-2	NA
TGTGCCAGCAGTGTGACAGGGGGCGCGAGTCCCGGGGAGCTGTTTTTT	CASSVTGGASPGELFF	NA	TRBV6-6	TRBJ2-2	TRBD1
TGTGCCAGCAGCTTAACGGCGACTAGCGGGAGGGCGGACAATGAGCAGTTCTTC	CASSLTATSGRADNEQFF	NA	TRBV7-3	TRBJ2-1	TRBD2
TGTGCCAGCAACGAGCCAGGGGGGTCCACTGAAGCTTTCTTT	CASNEPGGSTEAFF	NA	TRBV7-8	TRBJ1-1	TRBD1
TGTGCCATCAGTGGGGGGGGCAGGAGAAATGGCTACACCTTC	CAISGGGRRNGYTF	NA	TRBV10-3	TRBJ1-2	NA
TGTGCCAGCAGCCCCAGGGGAGGGGATAGCAATCAGCCCCAGCATTTT	CASSPRGGDSNQPQHF	once	TRBV7-9	TRBJ1-5	NA
TGCAGCGTTTTAGCGGGAGGGATGGATACGCAGTATTTT	CSVLAGGMDTQYF	NA	TRBV29-1	TRBJ2-3	TRBD2
TGTGCCACCAGCAGAGATCCGGGACAGCCCCAGCATTTT	CATSRDPGQPQHF	NA	TRBV15	TRBJ1-5	NA
TGTGCCAGCAGGGGCGGGGAAATCGCTTACGAGCAGTACTTC	CASRGGEIAYEQYF	NA	TRBV2	TRBJ2-7	NA
TGTGCCAGCGAAGGTGGGACAGGGGGCTTGTACGAGCAGTACTTC	CASEGGTGGLYEQYF	NA	TRBV2	TRBJ2-7	TRBD1
TGTGCCACCGCCCTCCGGACCGGGGAGCTGTTTTTT	CATALRTGELFF	NA	TRBV6-5	TRBJ2-2	NA
TGTGCCAGCAGTTTACGGACTTGGGTGGAGCGGGATTACAATGAGCAGTTCTTC	CASSLRTWVERDYNEQFF	NA	TRBV27	TRBJ2-1	TRBD2
TGTGCCAGCTCACCAAGTCTAGCGGGTCGGGAGACCCAGTACTTC	CASSPSLAGRETQYF	NA	TRBV18	TRBJ2-5	TRBD2
TGTGCCAGTAGTCCTTCTCGACAAAATGGCTACACCTTC	CASSPSRQNGYTF	NA	TRBV19	TRBJ1-2	NA
TGTGCCAGCAGAACCGGGACAGTCCTCGAGCAGTACTTC	CASRTGTVLEQYF	NA	TRBV28	TRBJ2-7	TRBD1
TGTGCCAGCAGCTTAGTCCGGGGAGAGCAGTACTTC	CASSLVRGEQYF	NA	TRBV13	TRBJ2-7	NA
TGCGCCAGCAGCCAAGACACTAGCGCAGAGACCCAGTACTTC	CASSQDTSAETQYF	NA	TRBV4-1	TRBJ2-5	TRBD2
TGTGCCAGCAGACCCCTGGGACTAGCGGGAGACTTCTCCTACAATGAGCAGTTCTTC	CASRPLGLAGDFSYNEQFF	NA	TRBV27	TRBJ2-1	TRBD2
TGTGCCAGCAGTGGGCCGGAGTACACCTTC	CASSGPEYTF	NA	TRBV2	TRBJ1-2	NA
TGTGCCTGGAGTTTAAACACTGAAGCTTTCTTT	CAWSLNTEAFF	NA	TRBV30	TRBJ1-1	NA
TGTGCCAGCAGTTTATCGGAGACAGGGGCCTACGAGCAGTACTTC	CASSLSETGAYEQYF	NA	TRBV27	TRBJ2-7	TRBD1
TGTGCCAGCAGCTTAGGTCCCGGGAGGCCCCTCGAGCAGTACTTC	CASSLGPGRPLEQYF	few	TRBV7-2	TRBJ2-7	TRBD2
TGTGCCAGCAGCCCCGGTCTCACCATATATTTT	CASSPGLTIYF	few	TRBV11-2	TRBJ1-3	NA
TGTGCCAGCAGCTTGGGACTAGTGAGGCCCTACAATGAGCAGTTCTTC	CASSLGLVRPYNEQFF	NA	TRBV5-6	TRBJ2-1	NA
TGTGCCAGCAGTTCCCCATCGACAGTTACCTACGAGCAGTACTTC	CASSSPSTVTYEQYF	NA	TRBV27	TRBJ2-7	NA
TGTGCCAGCTCACCCGGGGGTGAGCAGTTCTTC	CASSPGGEQFF	NA	TRBV18	TRBJ2-1	NA
TGCGCCAGCAGCCAAGGGGACTTCTCAAAACTGTTTTTT	CASSQGDFSKLFF	NA	TRBV4-1	TRBJ1-4	NA
TGTGCCAGCAGCTTGGGGGACACCTTATACGAGCAGTACTTC	CASSLGDTLYEQYF	NA	TRBV5-6	TRBJ2-7	NA
TGTGCCAGACGGTCGGGGGGTAGTGGAAACACCATATATTTT	CARRSGGSGNTIYF	NA	TRBV2	TRBJ1-3	NA
TGTGCCAGCAATCGCTTGGCCTCTGGGGCCAACGTCCTGACTTTC	CASNRLASGANVLTF	once	TRBV2	TRBJ2-6	NA
TGTGCCAGCAGTTCTGACAGAGACCTCAATCAGCCCCAGCATTTT	CASSSDRDLNQPQHF	NA	TRBV28	TRBJ1-5	NA
TGCAGCGTTGACGCTGAAGCTTTCTTT	CSVDAEAFF	NA	TRBV29-1	TRBJ1-1	NA
TGTGCCAGCATTTCATGGAAAGGGGCGAACACTGAAGCTTTCTTT	CASISWKGANTEAFF	NA	TRBV28	TRBJ1-1	NA
TGTGCCAGCAGTTTACAGGGGTACTATGGCTACACCTTC	CASSLQGYYGYTF	NA	TRBV27	TRBJ1-2	NA
TGTGCCATCAGTGAGTCGATAAACAGGGCTGCGGGTCAGCCCCAGCATTTT	CAISESINRAAGQPQHF	once	TRBV10-3	TRBJ1-5	NA
TGTGCCAGCAGCGGGGGAGGGCAGGGAACAGATACGCAGTATTTT	CASSGGGQGTDTQYF	NA	TRBV9	TRBJ2-3	TRBD2
TGCGCCAGCAGCCTCTCCACCCGCAGCTCCTACAATGAGCAGTTCTTC	CASSLSTRSSYNEQFF	NA	TRBV5-1	TRBJ2-1	NA
TGTGCCAGCAGTTCCCTCGGGGGACAGGGGTATCTCCTAGCCAAAAACATTCAGTACTTC	CASSSLGGQGYLLAKNIQYF	NA	TRBV28	TRBJ2-4	TRBD1
TGTGCCTGGAGTGAGGGGGAAGATACGCAGTATTTT	CAWSEGEDTQYF	NA	TRBV30	TRBJ2-3	NA
TGTGCCAGCAGCTCGCGCGCCGCCGGTACAGATACGCAGTATTTT	CASSSRAAGTDTQYF	NA	TRBV7-3	TRBJ2-3	NA
TGTGCCACCGGACATAGCGGAATAACAGATACGCAGTATTTT	CATGHSGITDTQYF	NA	TRBV2	TRBJ2-3	NA
TGTGCCAGCAGCCCGGGGACTAGCACAGATACGCAGTATTTT	CASSPGTSTDTQYF	NA	TRBV7-3	TRBJ2-3	NA
TGTGCCAGCAGTGATCCGGGGTACGAGCAGTACTTC	CASSDPGYEQYF	once	TRBV6-1	TRBJ2-7	NA
TGTGCCACCGGACAGGGCTTAAACGAGCAGTACTTC	CATGQGLNEQYF	NA	TRBV19	TRBJ2-7	TRBD1
TGTGCCAGCAGCGCGAGGACTAGCGGGACCGGGGAGCTGTTTTTT	CASSARTSGTGELFF	NA	TRBV7-9	TRBJ2-2	TRBD2
TGCGCCAGCAGTTTATTCCGGGACAGATTCACAGATACGCAGTATTTT	CASSLFRDRFTDTQYF	NA	TRBV5-1	TRBJ2-3	TRBD1
TGTGCCAGCAGTGAACTAGCGGGCTCCTACGAGCAGTACTTC	CASSELAGSYEQYF	NA	TRBV6-4	TRBJ2-7	TRBD2
TGTGCCAGCAGTTTTCAATCGGTGTACGGTGAAAAACTGTTTTTT	CASSFQSVYGEKLFF	NA	TRBV28	TRBJ1-4	NA
TGTGCCTGGGGAGAGGGAGTTGGAACTGAAGCTTTCTTT	CAWGEGVGTEAFF	NA	TRBV30	TRBJ1-1	NA
TGCAGTGCGGGACTCTTAAATGAGCAGTTCTTC	CSAGLLNEQFF	NA	TRBV20-1	TRBJ2-1	NA
TGTGCCAGCAGTCCTTTTGGGGGGGCGGACTATGGCTACACCTTC	CASSPFGGADYGYTF	NA	TRBV27	TRBJ1-2	NA
TGTGCCAGCAGTTTATCCTTTGGGACAGGGCTGTTTTTT	CASSLSFGTGLFF	NA	TRBV27	TRBJ2-2	TRBD1
TGTGCCAGCAGCCGATACCGGACAGCCCCTGAAGCTTTCTTT	CASSRYRTAPEAFF	NA	TRBV27	TRBJ1-1	NA